A single TCR beta chain is shown here with its context. Repertoires were generated with immunoSEQ multiplex PCR, while TCRdb's copy carries only in-frame clones and drops some. The sample contains roughly 1,800,000 clones, about 95% of which appear only once. The data originate from a study of shared clonotypes between healthy human individuals. Overall study context: Each donor contributed plates that comprised three CD4 naive, three CD4 memory, two CD8 naive and one CD8 memory.

Naive CD8 cells lacked CD45RO, underwent positive selection for CCR7 and left out terminally differentiated effector memory CD45RA+ cells. Sequencing input: naive CD8+ T cells sorted from blood. This receptor was taken from a man between 18 and 29 years old in good health.

The CDR3 DNA follows: TGTGCCAGCGGGTCAGCGGGAGCTGGGGCCAACGTCCTGACTTTC. Protein sequence: CASGSAGAGANVLTF. The V gene is TRBV5-4, the J gene TRBJ2-6; the match to TRBD2 covers 8 bases. In germline, CDR1 is SGHNT, CDR2 YYREEE (reference sequence). The CDR3 covers 15 residues. Trimming at V came to 7 bases and at J to 2 bases, leaving 5 bases not matched to a gene.